The 17 T cell receptor beta chains given below trace back to one sample, sequenced in a study of T-cell reconstitution after alpha-beta-depleted transplantation in children. During its preparation, the TCRbeta library received unique molecular identifiers. TCRdb recomputed calls from the PCR reads with MiXCR, one row per CDR3 protein. The sample has some 550,000 distinct CDR3 sequences; 23% are singletons. Here the sequenced sample was PBMCs, mostly from graft donor cells, taken 360 days after TCRalphabeta/CD19-depleted stem cell transplant. The receptors shown here come from a boy younger than two who had a stem cell transplant for acute myeloid leukemia, so the T cells may come from the graft donor.

The rearrangement uses TRBV20-1 and TRBJ2-7, with D possibly TRBD2 on 5 matching bases. The CDR3 length is 13 residues. V was shortened by 3 bases and J by 6 bases, with 15 bases between the two germline ends. Germline V gene lookup returns CDR1 DFQATT and CDR2 SNEGSKA (reference sequence). The CDR3 nucleotides read TGCAGTGCTAGCGTCGGACTGACCCTCGAGCAGTACGTC. The encoded protein is CSASVGLTLEQYV.

This clonotype came up many times. The V gene is TRBV6-1, the J gene TRBJ2-1; 7 bases align to TRBD1. With V trimmed by 4 bases and J by 4 bases, 7 bases remained unmatched. The germline V gene has CDR1 MNHNS and CDR2 SASEGT. The CDR3 has 15 amino acids. CDR3 in amino acids: CASSALTGEYNEQFF. The CDR3 DNA reads as TGTGCCAGCAGTGCCCTCACAGGGGAGTACAATGAGCAGTTCTTC.

This sequence joins TRBV6-1 and TRBJ2-2; D is possibly TRBD2 (6 bases). V was clipped by 7 bases and J by 7 bases, with 19 bases between them. The CDR3 runs 15 residues. CDR1 and CDR2 from the germline V gene are MNHNS and SASEGT. CDR3 protein: CASIEEGIQNGELFF. CDR3 nucleotide sequence: TGTGCCAGCATTGAGGAGGGAATACAGAACGGGGAGCTGTTTTTT.

This chain connects TRBV6-5 to TRBJ2-7, with D tentatively TRBD1 or TRBD2 (5 bases each). The V end was cut by 8 bases, the J end by 3 bases, with 14 bases between. CDR1 is MNHEY, CDR2 SVGAGI, per germline. This CDR3 is 13 amino acids long. The CDR3 loop reads CASQDRDDYEQYV. CDR3 nucleotides: TGTGCCAGCCAAGACCGGGACGACTACGAGCAGTACGTC.

V is TRBV7-2 and J is TRBJ2-5, with D perhaps matching TRBD1 (6 bases). Germline V CDR1 and CDR2: SGHTA, FQGNSA. The V end lost 3 bases, the J end lost 4 bases, and 12 bases lay between the germline ends. This CDR3 is 14 amino acids long. CDR3: CASSFLGRGETQYF. The DNA for the CDR3 is TGTGCCAGCAGCTTCCTAGGCAGGGGAGAGACCCAGTACTTC.

Many counts were recorded for this clonotype. This chain joins TRBV20-1 and TRBJ2-3, with D possibly TRBD1 on 6 matching bases. V was cut by 0 bases and J by 6 bases, with 19 bases left in between. The CDR3 covers 16 residues. Germline CDR1 DFQATT, CDR2 SNEGSKA (reference sequence). The CDR3 region has the DNA TGCAGTGCTAGAGATAGGCCCGGACAGCCCAGGGATACGCAGTATTTT. This sequence encodes CSARDRPGQPRDTQYF.

The genes are TRBV5-5 and TRBJ1-2; 10 nucleotides align to TRBD1. Per the germline V gene, CDR1 is SGHKS and CDR2 is YYEKEE (reference sequence). V lost 4 bases, J lost 5 bases, and 5 bases stayed unmatched. This CDR3 is 14 amino acids long. The CDR3 here is CASSLGTGEYGYTF. The CDR3 nucleotides are TGTGCCAGCAGCCTGGGGACAGGGGAATATGGCTACACCTTC. The whole variable domain, remainder taken from reference TRBV5-5 and TRBJ1-2, is DAGVTQSPTHLIKTRGQQVTLRCSPISGHKSVSWYQQVLGQGPQFIFQYYEKEERGRGNFPDRFSARQFPNYSSELNVNALLLGDSALYLCASSLGTGEYGYTFGSGTRLTVV.

This clonotype was recorded a few times. The chain recombines TRBV9 with TRBJ2-5; no definite D call. V was cut by 0 bases and J by 2 bases, with 17 bases left in between. The germline gives CDR1 SGDLS, CDR2 YYNGEE. The CDR3 consists of 17 residues. Here the CDR3 reads CASSVGVGLPNQETQYF. As DNA, the CDR3 is TGTGCCAGCAGCGTAGGAGTCGGGCTACCAAATCAAGAGACCCAGTACTTC.

This clonotype was seen ten or more times. This sequence joins TRBV5-5 and TRBJ1-6, with D possibly being TRBD1 (5 bases). V gave up 0 bases and J gave up 7 bases, with 14 bases separating them. Germline V CDR1 and CDR2: SGHKS, YYEKEE (reference sequence). CDR3 length equals 16 residues. CDR3 sequence (DNA): TGTGCCAGCAGCTTGGTTGCCAGGGTAAACAATTCACCCCTCCACTTT. Its translation: CASSLVARVNNSPLHF.

This clonotype has at least ten counts. The V call is TRBV7-2, the J call TRBJ1-2; possible D gene TRBD1, 5 bases. Germline-derived CDR1 and CDR2 are SGHTA and FQGNSA. The CDR3 totals 13 residues. Trimming stripped 5 bases from V and 4 bases from J, with 11 bases between. The CDR3 DNA reads TGTGCCAGCAGCAGCCGGGACCGCTATGGCTACACCTTC. Translated, it gives CASSSRDRYGYTF.

Ten or more counts support this clonotype. The chain uses TRBV28 and TRBJ1-2; perhaps TRBD1 as D (6 bases). The CDR3 is 12 residues long. The V and J ends lost 5 bases and 8 bases respectively, with 12 bases between them. The germline V gene encodes CDR1 MDHEN and CDR2 SYDVKM. The CDR3 region has the DNA TGTGCCAGCAGTCCCTCAGGGGTAGGCTACACCTTC. Residues: CASSPSGVGYTF.

This clonotype came up many times. The chain has TRBV5-1 and TRBJ1-1; 7 positions agree with TRBD1. Germline V gives CDR1 SGHRS, CDR2 YFSETQ. V lost 2 bases, J lost 1 base, and 2 bases stayed unmatched. The CDR3 runs 14 residues. Written as DNA, the CDR3 is TGCGCCAGCAGCTTCCGGGACAGGAACACTGAAGCTTTCTTT. Translated: CASSFRDRNTEAFF.

The chain recombines TRBV10-3 with TRBJ1-1, with 9 bases lining up with TRBD1. The trim removed 6 bases at V and 6 bases at J, leaving 8 bases unmatched. This CDR3 region has 14 residues. Germline CDR1 reads ENHRY; CDR2 reads SYGVKD. The chain's CDR3 is CAISDSTGGSEAFF. The CDR3 bases are TGTGCCATCAGCGATTCGACAGGGGGATCTGAAGCTTTCTTT.

This clonotype has a count of ten or more. The chain couples TRBV5-5 to TRBJ2-7; D might be TRBD2 (6 bases). The CDR3 loop spans 14 amino acids. Germline V CDR1 and CDR2: SGHKS, YYEKEE (reference sequence). Trimming pared 4 bases from V and 2 bases from J, leaving 13 bases between. For the CDR3, the DNA is TGTGCCAGCAGCAAGATCTCGGGGGCCTACGAGCAGTACTTC. This sequence encodes CASSKISGAYEQYF. Supplemented by reference TRBV5-5 and TRBJ2-7, the full variable domain reads DAGVTQSPTHLIKTRGQQVTLRCSPISGHKSVSWYQQVLGQGPQFIFQYYEKEERGRGNFPDRFSARQFPNYSSELNVNALLLGDSALYLCASSKISGAYEQYFGPGTRLTVT.

The chain carries TRBV4-2 and TRBJ2-7; no definite D call. Germline V gives CDR1 LGHNA, CDR2 YNFKEQ. The CDR3 has 17 amino acids. The germline V and J ends were trimmed by 2 bases and 1 base, with 18 bases remaining between them. This CDR3 reads CASSQKNPTVLSYEQYF. The DNA for the CDR3 is TGTGCCAGCAGCCAAAAGAATCCGACGGTTTTATCCTACGAGCAGTACTTC.

The CDR3 coding sequence is TGCGCCAGCAGCCTGAAATCCGGGACTCGGCACACAGATACGCAGTATTTT. The encoded protein is CASSLKSGTRHTDTQYF. This chain joins TRBV4-3 and TRBJ2-3; D possibly corresponds to TRBD2 (6 bases). CDR1 is LGHNA, CDR2 YSLEER, per germline. The V end lost 4 bases, the J end lost 2 bases, and 19 bases lay between the germline ends. The CDR3 is made up of 17 amino acids.

This clonotype appeared many times. The chain recombines TRBV12-3 or TRBV12-4 with TRBJ1-5, with TRBD1 as a possible D gene (5 bases). The CDR3 loop spans 15 amino acids. Trimming stripped 8 bases from V and 2 bases from J, with 16 bases between. The CDR3 region has the DNA TGTGCCAGCCTCGACTGGGGACTCCGCAATCAGCCCCAGCATTTT. Translating gives CASLDWGLRNQPQHF.